This T cell receptor (beta chain) was recorded in a study of blood T cell repertoires in COVID-19. Across the whole study: Researchers got acute and convalescent COVID-19 samples from the United States, Italy and Spain. T cells, B-cell-depleted T cells, or PBMCs provided the cDNA or gDNA that served as material.

CDR3 size: 16 residues. In germline, CDR1 is LNHDA, CDR2 SQIVND (reference sequence). The junction had 19 bases not matched to a gene; V was cut back by 11 bases and J by 4 bases. Per the original data handling: Amplified reference gene primers provided the basis for estimating nucleated cell counts. Assay used: immunoSEQ multiplex PCR; TCRdb lists only in-frame clones, some missing. The V and J calls and the clone size are those of that table, but D and trimming were determined from the DNA. The table has 180,000 or so clones, 80% to 90% seen once. The sequence was collected from a man aged 55 to 70 with acute or convalescent COVID-19. This chain joins TRBV19 and TRBJ1-1; 7 bases agree with TRBD1. Material for sequencing was peripheral blood. The CDR3 sequence: CACRPRQGGKGTEAFF. The CDR3 region has the DNA TGTGCCTGCAGGCCTCGGCAGGGGGGAAAGGGCACTGAAGCTTTCTTT.